The 29 T cell receptor beta chains reported below all come from one sample, sequenced in a study of cytotoxic CD8 clonotypes in ibrutinib-treated CLL. TCRdb keeps only in-frame clones here, not all; method: immunoSEQ multiplex PCR. The sample has over 250,000 clones; 60% to 80% are singletons. The sample here was PBMCs, taken at disease progression, from a patient treated with ibrutinib. These receptors all stem from a human donor with chronic lymphocytic leukemia.

This clone has just a few counts. This chain uses TRBV7-9 with TRBJ2-5; D may be TRBD2 (5 bases). Deletions cut 0 bases from V and 9 bases from J, with 8 bases between. Germline V CDR1 and CDR2: SEHNR, FQNEAQ (reference sequence). The CDR3 has 12 amino acids. As DNA, the CDR3 is TGTGCCAGCAGCTTAGCTGCAGCGGCCCAGTACTTC. Its protein is CASSLAAAAQYF.

The sample holds one count of this clone. The chain combines TRBV29-1 with TRBJ2-3; the D is unclear. The CDR3 covers 11 residues. From germline, CDR1 is SQVTM and CDR2 ANQGSEA. Deletions cut 8 bases from V and 2 bases from J, with 8 bases between. DNA for the CDR3: TGCAGCTCCCGCTTCACAGATACGCAGTATTTT. Amino acid sequence: CSSRFTDTQYF.

This clone has a single count. This chain links TRBV6-5 with TRBJ1-4; perhaps TRBD1 as D (5 bases). The CDR3 runs to 15 residues. Germline V gene lookup returns CDR1 MNHEY and CDR2 SVGAGI. With 0 bases removed from V and 7 bases from J, the gap between germline ends came to 12 bases. CDR3 bases: TGTGCCAGCAGTTACTCGGGGGTGAGGAGTGAAAAACTGTTTTTT. It is translated as CASSYSGVRSEKLFF.

The rearrangement links TRBV5-4 to TRBJ2-1; 9 bases fit TRBD2. This CDR3 has 15 amino acids. The germline gives CDR1 SGHNT, CDR2 YYREEE (reference sequence). J lost 6 bases, V lost 4 bases, and 8 bases had no gene match. CDR3 coding DNA: TGTGCCAGCAGCCTACCGGGACTAGCTATCAATGAGCAGTTCTTC. Its protein product is CASSLPGLAINEQFF.

The chain links TRBV19 to TRBJ2-3; 11 bases are a match to TRBD1. The CDR3 length is 17 residues. V was pared by 3 bases and J by 3 bases, with 8 bases of the junction left unmatched. Germline loops: CDR1 LNHDA, CDR2 SQIVND (reference sequence). The CDR3 DNA reads as TGTGCCAGTAGTATCAGGGACAGGGGGATCGGGACAGATACGCAGTATTTT. It yields the protein CASSIRDRGIGTDTQYF.

The gene calls are TRBV6-6 and TRBJ2-1, with D perhaps given as TRBD1 or TRBD2 (5 bases each). The CDR3 has 14 amino acids. The germline V gene encodes CDR1 MNHNY and CDR2 SVGAGI (reference sequence). V lost 5 bases to trimming and J lost 4 bases, with 12 bases between them. The CDR3 DNA follows: TGTGCCAGCAGTACGGGACGGACATACAATGAGCAGTTCTTC. Its translation: CASSTGRTYNEQFF.

The chain employs TRBV4-1 and TRBJ1-2; TRBD1 might be the D (5 bases). Germline V gene data show CDR1 as MGHRA and CDR2 as YSYEKL. V dropped 4 bases and J dropped 8 bases, with 20 bases sitting between them. This CDR3 is 15 amino acids long. DNA of the CDR3: TGCGCCAGCAGCCCCCTGGGGGGAGCCCTTCAGGGCTACACCTTC. Protein product: CASSPLGGALQGYTF.

This clone was detected only once. This chain uses TRBV5-1 with TRBJ2-5, with 8 bases aligning to TRBD2. The V segment lost 5 bases and the J segment 2 bases; nucleotides outside the gene matches: 17. The CDR3 has 18 residues. Looked up from germline, CDR1 is SGHRS and CDR2 is YFSETQ. The CDR3 loop reads CASRENPPTSGGQETQYF. CDR3 DNA sequence: TGCGCCAGCAGGGAGAACCCCCCAACCAGCGGGGGTCAAGAGACCCAGTACTTC.

This clone came up a few times. The rearrangement joins TRBV4-1 to TRBJ2-7; D remains unclear. This CDR3 is 17 amino acids long. Trimming shortened V by 1 base and J by 2 bases, and 18 bases separated the two germline ends. Germline V gives CDR1 MGHRA, CDR2 YSYEKL. This CDR3 is CASSQARVVGPTYEQYF. The DNA of the CDR3 is TGCGCCAGCAGCCAAGCTAGGGTTGTCGGACCGACCTACGAGCAGTACTTC.

This clone was recorded a few times. V is TRBV7-3 and J is TRBJ2-1; 7 positions agree with TRBD2. CDR1 and CDR2 from the germline V gene are SGHTA and FQGTGA. Trimming removed 2 bases from V and 4 bases from J; junction bases left unmatched: 2. This CDR3 region has 14 residues. In nucleotides, the CDR3 is TGTGCCAGCAGCTTAGCGGGAGCTTACAATGAGCAGTTCTTC. Translated, it gives CASSLAGAYNEQFF.

This chain joins TRBV7-2 and TRBJ1-5; the D gene is possibly TRBD1 (5 bases). Trimming took off 1 base at V and 7 bases at J, with 14 bases between the two ends. The CDR3 is 15 amino acids. The germline CDR1 and CDR2 sequences are SGHTA and FQGNSA. This CDR3 reads CASSLGGRGPQPQHF. The CDR3 DNA sequence: TGTGCCAGCAGCTTAGGGGGCCGGGGCCCCCAGCCCCAGCATTTT.

The genes are TRBV9 and TRBJ2-1; 10 bases align to TRBD2. Germline V CDR1 and CDR2: SGDLS, YYNGEE. This CDR3 has 19 residues. Losses at the gene ends were 0 bases for V and 0 bases for J; bases not matched to a gene: 9. This CDR3 reads CASSVGGTSGTTSYNEQFF. CDR3 nucleotides: TGTGCCAGCAGCGTAGGAGGAACTAGCGGGACCACCTCCTACAATGAGCAGTTCTTC.

The chain combines TRBV9 with TRBJ2-7; TRBD1 matches 9 bases. Germline V lookup: CDR1 SGDLS, CDR2 YYNGEE. This CDR3 has 14 residues. Trimming cost V 3 bases and J 2 bases; bases outside gene matches: 3. CDR3 in DNA: TGTGCCAGCAGCGCGGGGACAGGGCCCTACGAGCAGTACTTC. The encoded protein is CASSAGTGPYEQYF.

This clone was detected only a few times. The gene calls are TRBV11-3 and TRBJ2-7; D uncertain. V was trimmed by 0 bases and J by 0 bases, leaving 6 bases between them. The CDR3 consists of 14 residues. Per germline, CDR1 SGHNT and CDR2 YENEEA. The CDR3 protein is CASSLDPDSYEQYF. CDR3 bases: TGTGCCAGCAGCTTAGATCCTGACTCCTACGAGCAGTACTTC.

V is TRBV5-4 and J is TRBJ2-6; tentatively, D is TRBD1 or TRBD2 (6 bases each). This CDR3 is 18 amino acids long. Trimming cost V 0 bases and J 3 bases, with 16 bases left between them. The germline CDR1 and CDR2 sequences are SGHNT and YYREEE (reference sequence). Here the CDR3 DNA reads TGTGCCAGCAGCTTGGCCCCTACGGGGGCGCTTGGGGCCAACGTCCTGACTTTC. Its translation: CASSLAPTGALGANVLTF.

This clone showed up just a few times. V gene TRBV5-1 combines with J gene TRBJ2-1; 12 bases are shared with TRBD2. V was pared by 5 bases and J by 4 bases, with 7 bases of the junction left unmatched. Germline CDR1 and CDR2: SGHRS and YFSETQ. The CDR3 sequence is 16 residues long. The CDR3 coding sequence is TGCGCCAGCAGTCTCCTAGCGGGGGGGCAATACAATGAGCAGTTCTTC. This codes for CASSLLAGGQYNEQFF.

This clone was picked up a small number of times. The chain carries TRBV13 and TRBJ2-7; the match to TRBD2 covers 9 bases. The V gene end was trimmed by 10 bases and the J gene end by 4 bases; junction bases not matched to a gene: 8. The germline V gene encodes CDR1 PRHDT and CDR2 FYEKMQ (reference sequence). The CDR3 has 13 amino acids. CDR3 residues: CATLAGPTYEQYF. As DNA, the CDR3 is TGTGCCACCCTAGCGGGACCGACTTACGAGCAGTACTTC.

V is TRBV10-1 and J is TRBJ2-5; perhaps TRBD1 as D (6 bases). The V end was cut by 11 bases, the J end by 1 base, with 26 bases between. The CDR3 contains 17 residues. Germline V gene data show CDR1 as WNHNN and CDR2 as SYGVQD (reference sequence). Here the CDR3 DNA reads TGCGCCGGAAAATGGGGGCCCTCGACAGCGACCCAAGAGACCCAGTACTTC. Its translation is CAGKWGPSTATQETQYF.

The chain links TRBV12-2 to TRBJ2-3. TRBV12-2 counts as a pseudogene. The CDR3 spans 14 residues. The CDR3 DNA reads as TGTGCAAGTCGCTTATGTGGGACCAGCGGTACGCAGTATTTT. It translates to CASRLCGTSGTQYF.

The V and J genes are TRBV29-1 and TRBJ2-7, with 11 positions matching TRBD2. Per germline, CDR1 SQVTM and CDR2 ANQGSEA. This CDR3 comprises 16 residues. V trimming: 3 bases; J trimming: 1 base; junction bases outside the gene matches: 8. The CDR3 spells CSVEVPTSGVSYEQYF. DNA for the CDR3: TGCAGCGTTGAGGTGCCGACTAGCGGGGTTTCCTACGAGCAGTACTTC.

This clone has more than one count but fewer than ten. The chain joins TRBV7-2 to TRBJ2-3, with unresolved D. V lost 6 bases to trimming and J lost 5 bases, with 9 bases between them. The CDR3 runs to 12 residues. CDR1 and CDR2 (germline): SGHTA, FQGNSA. The DNA of the CDR3 is TGTGCCAGCAGTTTTTCCGGAGATACGCAGTATTTT. It yields the protein CASSFSGDTQYF.

The chain carries TRBV10-1 and TRBJ2-3, with 7 bases aligning to TRBD1. The germline V gene encodes CDR1 WNHNN and CDR2 SYGVQD (reference sequence). The V and J ends lost 8 bases and 7 bases, in that order; junction bases with no gene match: 3. This CDR3 is built from 11 residues. Written as DNA, the CDR3 is TGCGCCAGCGGGACAGTTAATACGCAGTATTTT. Translation gives CASGTVNTQYF.

This chain links TRBV4-1 with TRBJ2-1; D is tentatively TRBD1 or TRBD2 (5 bases each). CDR1 and CDR2 (germline): MGHRA, YSYEKL. V was pared by 0 bases and J by 2 bases, with 11 bases between. The CDR3 totals 16 residues. The CDR3 reads CASSQEPGQAYNEQFF. The CDR3 nucleotides read TGCGCCAGCAGCCAAGAGCCGGGGCAGGCCTACAATGAGCAGTTCTTC.

The chain has TRBV12-5 and TRBJ2-7, with TRBD2 as a possible D gene (6 bases). Germline CDR1 and CDR2: LGHNT and FRNRAP. Trimming took off 8 bases at V and 2 bases at J, with 19 bases between the two ends. The CDR3 length is 15 residues. The CDR3 here is CASSSGGAMTYEQYF. The CDR3 nucleotides read TGTGCTAGTAGTTCCGGAGGGGCGATGACCTACGAGCAGTACTTC.

The chain combines TRBV25-1 with TRBJ2-5, with no clear D. The CDR3 is made up of 16 amino acids. V lost 5 bases, J lost 2 bases, and 18 bases lay in between. The germline V gene has CDR1 MGHDK and CDR2 SYGVNS. DNA of the CDR3: TGTGCCAGCAGTCCATACCCCTCTAGGCTACAAGAGACCCAGTACTTC. Protein product: CASSPYPSRLQETQYF. The variable domain in full, completed from reference TRBV25-1 and TRBJ2-5, reads EADIYQTPRYLVIGTGKKITLECSQTMGHDKMYWYQQDPGMELHLIHYSYGVNSTEKGDLSSESTVSRIRTEHFPLTLESARPSHTSQYLCASSPYPSRLQETQYFGPGTRLLVL.

The chain is built from TRBV9 and TRBJ2-3; 10 nucleotides match TRBD2. The CDR3 has 16 amino acids. Germline V gene sequence: CDR1 SGDLS, CDR2 YYNGEE. V was pared by 0 bases and J by 2 bases, with 3 bases of the junction left unmatched. CDR3 protein: CASSVASGSVTDTQYF. CDR3 coding DNA: TGTGCCAGCAGCGTAGCTAGCGGGAGCGTCACAGATACGCAGTATTTT.

The genes are TRBV15 and TRBJ2-4; 10 bases agree with TRBD2. The CDR3 is 16 residues long. Trimming cost V 7 bases and J 6 bases; bases outside gene matches: 12. The V gene's germline CDR1 is LNHNV and CDR2 YYDKDF (reference sequence). The CDR3: CATTLRSGGAANIQYF. The DNA for the CDR3 is TGTGCCACCACCCTGAGAAGCGGGGGGGCCGCAAACATTCAGTACTTC.

This sequence joins TRBV29-1 and TRBJ1-1; D is perhaps TRBD1 (5 bases). The V gene lost 8 bases and the J gene lost 8 bases, with 12 bases spanning the gap. CDR1 is SQVTM and CDR2 is ANQGSEA in the germline V gene. This CDR3 spans 10 amino acids. DNA of the CDR3: TGCAGCCCGGGGGTGGTCGAAGCTTTCTTT. Amino acid sequence: CSPGVVEAFF.

This clone appeared once. This sequence joins TRBV6-4 and TRBJ2-7; TRBD1 matches 9 bases. Per germline, CDR1 MRHNA and CDR2 SNTAGT. The CDR3 length is 14 residues. The V gene end was trimmed by 4 bases and the J gene end by 3 bases; junction bases not matched to a gene: 4. This CDR3 reads CASSVDRGVYEQYF. In DNA, the CDR3 is TGTGCCAGCAGTGTGGACAGGGGAGTCTACGAGCAGTACTTC.